Below, 15 T cell receptor beta chains from the same sample are listed, as sequenced in a study of blood T cells in healthy people across ages. Then a second PCR, running roughly 7 to 11 cycles, was carried out with a sample-barcoded 5' primer and a J-beta primer mix. Using its own MiXCR run on the 5' RACE reads, TCRdb lists one record per CDR3 protein. The data contain 600,000 to 900,000 distinct CDR3 sequences, 25% to 30% of them singletons. In addition, the sample was reused for a study of T cells of mothers and their children.

Sequencing input: blood. Receptors originate from a boy between 10 and 17 years old in good health.

V is TRBV12-3 or TRBV12-4 and J is TRBJ2-7, with D possibly TRBD1 on 6 matching bases. V was shortened by 6 bases and J by 5 bases, with 14 bases between the two germline ends. There are 13 residues in the CDR3. CDR3 in amino acids: CASSRGATDEQYF. The CDR3 nucleotides are TGTGCCAGCAGCAGGGGAGCCACGGACGAGCAGTACTTC.

This clonotype has more than one count but fewer than ten. The chain couples TRBV7-9 to TRBJ2-7; 7 bases match TRBD1. J gave up 3 bases and V 8 bases, and 4 bases lay outside the gene matches. The germline gives CDR1 SEHNR, CDR2 FQNEAQ (reference sequence). The CDR3 has 12 amino acids. CDR3 DNA: TGTGCCAGCGGGGGACAGAGCTACGAGCAGTACTTC. This codes for CASGGQSYEQYF.

V is TRBV6-6 and J is TRBJ2-1; 11 bases match TRBD1. The V and J ends lost 6 bases and 8 bases, in that order; junction bases with no gene match: 9. Per the germline V gene, CDR1 is MNHNY and CDR2 is SVGAGI (reference sequence). The CDR3 runs 15 residues. In nucleotides, the CDR3 is TGTGCCAGCAGCAAGGGACAGGGGGTAAGATATGAGCAGTTCTTC. Its translation is CASSKGQGVRYEQFF.

A note on this clonotype: This is likely a read error, given that the CDR3 carries no conserved phenylalanine or tryptophan at its end. The chain couples TRBV5-1 to TRBJ2-6; TRBD1 is a possible D gene (5 bases). The germline V gene encodes CDR1 SGHRS and CDR2 YFSETQ. The ends were cut back, 0 bases at V and 1 base at J, with 5 bases in the middle. The CDR3 totals 15 residues. The CDR3 reads CASSLAGSGANVLTS. CDR3 in DNA: TGCGCCAGCAGCTTGGCAGGGTCTGGGGCCAACGTCCTGACTTCC.

The chain's CDR3 is CSAPSGGAANTQYF. CDR3 sequence (DNA): TGCAGTGCGCCCAGCGGGGGGGCCGCGAATACGCAGTATTTT. The J gene is TRBJ2-3, the V gene TRBV20-1, with 10 nucleotides matching TRBD2. This CDR3 is built from 14 residues. With V trimmed by 6 bases and J by 7 bases, 10 bases remained unmatched. The germline CDR1 and CDR2 sequences are DFQATT and SNEGSKA (reference sequence).

The CDR3 protein is CSARGPSSYEQYF. In DNA, the CDR3 is TGCAGTGCTAGAGGACCCAGCTCCTACGAGCAGTACTTC. The chain is built from TRBV20-1 and TRBJ2-7; D is uncertain. Trimming removed 1 base from V and 0 bases from J, with 7 bases in between. This CDR3 is 13 amino acids long. From germline, CDR1 is DFQATT and CDR2 SNEGSKA (reference sequence).

The gene calls are TRBV27 and TRBJ1-4, with D unclear. Trimming shortened V by 7 bases and J by 3 bases, and 12 bases separated the two germline ends. Per the germline V gene, CDR1 is MNHEY and CDR2 is SMNVEV (reference sequence). The CDR3 spans 14 residues. CDR3 residues: CASTRWSSNEKLFF. The CDR3 bases are TGTGCCAGCACCCGGTGGAGTTCTAATGAAAAACTGTTTTTT.

This clonotype was recorded only once. The chain carries TRBV28 and TRBJ2-7; 9 positions match TRBD1. The J call could be wrong; TRBJ2-5 is a better fit for the DNA end. This CDR3 has 18 residues. Looked up from germline, CDR1 is MDHEN and CDR2 is SYDVKM. This CDR3 is CASSSLVVGQGRRETQYF. The DNA of the CDR3 is TGTGCCAGCAGTTCCCTAGTAGTTGGACAGGGGAGGAGAGAGACCCAGTACTTC.

This clonotype was found a few times. V usage is TRBV7-9 and J usage is TRBJ2-3; D remains ambiguous. The CDR3 runs 13 residues. Germline CDR1 and CDR2: SEHNR and FQNEAQ (reference sequence). Trimming stripped 5 bases from V and 6 bases from J, with 12 bases between. Written as DNA, the CDR3 is TGTGCCAGCAGCCCCCGGACGGCGGATACGCAGTATTTT. This gives the protein CASSPRTADTQYF. The whole variable domain, filled in from reference TRBV7-9 and TRBJ2-3, reads DTGVSQNPRHKITKRGQNVTFRCDPISEHNRLYWYRQTLGQGPEFLTYFQNEAQLEKSRLLSDRFSAERPKGSFSTLEIQRTEQGDSAMYLCASSPRTADTQYFGPGTRLTVL.

This clonotype appeared a few times. J is TRBJ2-1 and V is TRBV2; TRBD2 is a possible D gene (6 bases). The ends were cut back, 7 bases at V and 0 bases at J, with 13 bases in the middle. CDR1 SNHLY and CDR2 FYNNEI come from the germline V gene. The CDR3 totals 15 residues. For the CDR3, the DNA is TGTGCCAGCAATGGGGGACTGAGCTCCTACAATGAGCAGTTCTTC. Translation gives CASNGGLSSYNEQFF.

This clonotype was seen only a few times. V is TRBV29-1 and J is TRBJ1-4, with D possibly matching TRBD1 (5 bases). The germline gives CDR1 SQVTM, CDR2 ANQGSEA. V was pared by 4 bases and J by 4 bases, with 16 bases between. The CDR3 has 15 residues. The CDR3 loop is CSVASMTAYNEKLFF. DNA for the CDR3: TGCAGCGTTGCAAGTATGACAGCATATAATGAAAAACTGTTTTTT.

The chain is built from TRBV18 and TRBJ2-3; D call uncertain. The CDR3 length is 18 residues. CDR1 is KGHSH and CDR2 is LQKENI in the germline V gene. The V end was cut by 5 bases, the J end by 0 bases, with 21 bases between. For the CDR3, the DNA is TGTGCCAGCTCAACCCGGGCCCGACTCAGCACTAGCACAGATACGCAGTATTTT. As protein: CASSTRARLSTSTDTQYF.

This clonotype has a handful of counts. The gene calls are TRBV5-5 and TRBJ2-5; no reliable D call. This CDR3 spans 14 amino acids. The germline V gene encodes CDR1 SGHKS and CDR2 YYEKEE (reference sequence). Trimming pared 0 bases from V and 0 bases from J, leaving 6 bases between. This CDR3 is CASSLVRYQETQYF. The DNA for the CDR3 is TGTGCCAGCAGCTTGGTCAGGTACCAAGAGACCCAGTACTTC. Drawing the rest from reference TRBV5-5 and TRBJ2-5, the complete variable domain is DAGVTQSPTHLIKTRGQQVTLRCSPISGHKSVSWYQQVLGQGPQFIFQYYEKEERGRGNFPDRFSARQFPNYSSELNVNALLLGDSALYLCASSLVRYQETQYFGPGTRLLVL.

The rearrangement uses TRBV5-1 and TRBJ1-3; D is ambiguous. Germline loops: CDR1 SGHRS, CDR2 YFSETQ. The V end lost 0 bases, the J end lost 8 bases, and 15 bases lay between the germline ends. The CDR3 has 15 amino acids. The CDR3 nucleotides are TGCGCCAGCAGCTTGGTCGGTACTCCCGGTGACACCATATATTTT. Translation gives CASSLVGTPGDTIYF.

This chain connects TRBV7-9 to TRBJ1-2; 10 positions match TRBD1. In germline, CDR1 is SEHNR, CDR2 FQNEAQ (reference sequence). CDR3 length: 16 amino acids. V shed 5 bases, J shed 4 bases, and the junction held 10 bases outside the gene matches. CDR3 bases: TGTGCCAGCAGCCCGACAACGGGACAGGGGTTCTATGGCTACACCTTC. Its protein is CASSPTTGQGFYGYTF.